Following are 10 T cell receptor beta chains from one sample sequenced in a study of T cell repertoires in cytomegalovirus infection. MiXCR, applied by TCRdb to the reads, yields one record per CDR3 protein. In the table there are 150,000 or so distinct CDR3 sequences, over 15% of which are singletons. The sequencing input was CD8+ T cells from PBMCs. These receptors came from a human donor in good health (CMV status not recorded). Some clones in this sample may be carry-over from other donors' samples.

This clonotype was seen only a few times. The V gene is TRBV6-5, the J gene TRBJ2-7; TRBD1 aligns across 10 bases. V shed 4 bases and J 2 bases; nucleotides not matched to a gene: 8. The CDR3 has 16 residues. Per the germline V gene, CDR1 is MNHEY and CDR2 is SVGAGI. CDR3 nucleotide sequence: TGTGCCAGCAGTTTCCCTCGGACAGGGGGGACCTACGAGCAGTACTTC. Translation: CASSFPRTGGTYEQYF.

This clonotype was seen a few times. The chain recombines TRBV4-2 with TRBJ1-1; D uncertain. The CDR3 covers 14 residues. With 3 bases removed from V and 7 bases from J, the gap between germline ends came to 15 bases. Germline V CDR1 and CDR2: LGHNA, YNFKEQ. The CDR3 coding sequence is TGTGCCAGCAGCCACTCCGGGGAGACCAATGAAGCTTTCTTT. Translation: CASSHSGETNEAFF.

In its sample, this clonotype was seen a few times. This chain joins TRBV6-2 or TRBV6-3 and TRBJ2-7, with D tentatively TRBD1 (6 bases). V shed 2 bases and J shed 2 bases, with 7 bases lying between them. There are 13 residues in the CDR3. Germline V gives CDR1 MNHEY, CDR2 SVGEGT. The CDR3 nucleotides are TGTGCCAGCAGTTACCAGGGGACCTACGAGCAGTACTTC. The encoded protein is CASSYQGTYEQYF.

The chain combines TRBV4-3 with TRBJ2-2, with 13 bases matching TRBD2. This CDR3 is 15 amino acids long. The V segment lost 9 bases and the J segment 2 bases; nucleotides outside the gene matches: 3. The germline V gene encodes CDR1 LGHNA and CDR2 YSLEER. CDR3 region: CASRTSGGNTGELFF. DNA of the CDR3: TGCGCCAGTAGGACTAGCGGGGGAAACACCGGGGAGCTGTTTTTT.

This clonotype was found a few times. CDR3 DNA: TGCGCCAGCAGCTTGGCCGGGCAGAAGAACACTGAAGCTTTCTTT. Protein: CASSLAGQKNTEAFF. The chain links TRBV5-1 to TRBJ1-1; the D is unclear. Trimming shortened V by 0 bases and J by 1 base, and 10 bases separated the two germline ends. The CDR3 has 15 amino acids. From germline, CDR1 is SGHRS and CDR2 YFSETQ.

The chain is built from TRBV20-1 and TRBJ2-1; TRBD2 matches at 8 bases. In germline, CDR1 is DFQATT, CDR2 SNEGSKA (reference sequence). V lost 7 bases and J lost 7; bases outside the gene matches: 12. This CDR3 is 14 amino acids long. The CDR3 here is CSVFLAGGGNEQFF. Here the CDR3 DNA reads TGCAGTGTTTTTTTGGCGGGAGGCGGGAATGAGCAGTTCTTC.

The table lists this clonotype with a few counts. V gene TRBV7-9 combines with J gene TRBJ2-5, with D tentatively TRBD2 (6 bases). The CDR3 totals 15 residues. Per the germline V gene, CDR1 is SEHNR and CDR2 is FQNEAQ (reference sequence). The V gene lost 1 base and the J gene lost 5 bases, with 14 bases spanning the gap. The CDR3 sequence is CASSLVRGERETQYF. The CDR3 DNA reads TGTGCCAGCAGCTTAGTTCGCGGGGAGCGGGAGACCCAGTACTTC.

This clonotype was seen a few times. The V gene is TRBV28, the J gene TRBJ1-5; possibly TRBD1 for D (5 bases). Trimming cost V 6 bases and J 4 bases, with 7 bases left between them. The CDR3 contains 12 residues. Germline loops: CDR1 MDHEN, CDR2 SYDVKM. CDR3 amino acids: CASSHRNQPQHF. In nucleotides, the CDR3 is TGTGCCAGCAGCCACAGGAATCAGCCCCAGCATTTT.

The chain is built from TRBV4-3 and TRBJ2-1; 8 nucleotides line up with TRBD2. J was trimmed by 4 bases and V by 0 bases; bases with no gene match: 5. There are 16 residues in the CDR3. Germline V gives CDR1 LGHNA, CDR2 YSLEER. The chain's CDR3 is CASSQEVAGKYNEQFF. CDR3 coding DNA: TGCGCCAGCAGCCAAGAAGTAGCGGGGAAGTACAATGAGCAGTTCTTC.

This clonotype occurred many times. CDR3 nucleotides: TGTGCCAGCAGACCCGGGACGCCCGCGGCTGAAGCTTTCTTT. It translates to CASRPGTPAAEAFF. This chain links TRBV6-2 or TRBV6-3 with TRBJ1-1, with TRBD1 as a possible D gene (5 bases). Trimming removed 6 bases at V and 6 bases at J, with 17 bases between. CDR3 length equals 14 residues. Germline CDR1 MNHEY, CDR2 SVGEGT.